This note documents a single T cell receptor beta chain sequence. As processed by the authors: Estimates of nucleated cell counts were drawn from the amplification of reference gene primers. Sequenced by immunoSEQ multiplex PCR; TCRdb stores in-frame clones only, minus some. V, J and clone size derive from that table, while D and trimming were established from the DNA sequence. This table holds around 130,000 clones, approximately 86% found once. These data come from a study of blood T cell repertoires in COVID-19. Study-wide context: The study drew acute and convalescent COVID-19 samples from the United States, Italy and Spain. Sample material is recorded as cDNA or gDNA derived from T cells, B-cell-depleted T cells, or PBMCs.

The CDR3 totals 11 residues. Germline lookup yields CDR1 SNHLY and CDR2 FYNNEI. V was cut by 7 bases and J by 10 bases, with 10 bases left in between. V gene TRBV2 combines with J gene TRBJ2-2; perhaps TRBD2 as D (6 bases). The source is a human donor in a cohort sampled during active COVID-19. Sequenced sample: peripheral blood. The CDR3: CASTGVVELFF. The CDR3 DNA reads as TGTGCCAGCACGGGGGTTGTGGAGCTGTTTTTT. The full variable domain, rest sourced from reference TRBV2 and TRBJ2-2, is EPEVTQTPSHQVTQMGQEVILRCVPISNHLYFYWYRQILGQKVEFLVSFYNNEISEKSEIFDDQFSVERPDGSNFTLKIRSTKLEDSAMYFCASTGVVELFFGEGSRLTVL.